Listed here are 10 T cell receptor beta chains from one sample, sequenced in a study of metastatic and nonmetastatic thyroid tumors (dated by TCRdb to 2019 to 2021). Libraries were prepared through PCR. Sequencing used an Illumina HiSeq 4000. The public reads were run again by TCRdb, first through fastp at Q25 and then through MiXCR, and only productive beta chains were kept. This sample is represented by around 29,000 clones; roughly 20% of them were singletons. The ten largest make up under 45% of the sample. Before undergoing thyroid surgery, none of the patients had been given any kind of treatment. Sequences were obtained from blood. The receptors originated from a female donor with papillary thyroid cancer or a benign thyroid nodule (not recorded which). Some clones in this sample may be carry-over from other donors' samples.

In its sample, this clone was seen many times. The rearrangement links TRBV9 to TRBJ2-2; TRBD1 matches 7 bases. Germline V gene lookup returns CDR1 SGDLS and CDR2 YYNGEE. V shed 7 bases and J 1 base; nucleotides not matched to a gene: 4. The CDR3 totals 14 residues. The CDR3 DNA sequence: TGTGCCAGCGAGCGGACAGGGAACACCGGGGAGCTGTTTTTT. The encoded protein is CASERTGNTGELFF.

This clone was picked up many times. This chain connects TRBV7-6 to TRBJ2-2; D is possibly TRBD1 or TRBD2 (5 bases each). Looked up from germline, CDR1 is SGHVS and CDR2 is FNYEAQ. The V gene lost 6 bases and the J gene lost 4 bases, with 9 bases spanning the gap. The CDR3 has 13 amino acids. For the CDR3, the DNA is TGTGCCAGCAGGGCTGGGGGCACCGGGGAGCTGTTTTTT. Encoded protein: CASRAGGTGELFF.

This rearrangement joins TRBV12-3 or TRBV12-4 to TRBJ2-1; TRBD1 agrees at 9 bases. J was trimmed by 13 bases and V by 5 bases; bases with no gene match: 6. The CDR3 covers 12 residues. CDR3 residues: CASSLGQGGQFF. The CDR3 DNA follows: TGTGCCAGCAGTCTGGGACAGGGTGGCCAGTTCTTC.

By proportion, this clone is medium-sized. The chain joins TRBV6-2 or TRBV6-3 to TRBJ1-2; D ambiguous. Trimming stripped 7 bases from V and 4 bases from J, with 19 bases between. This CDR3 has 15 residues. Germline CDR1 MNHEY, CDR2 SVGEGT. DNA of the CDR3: TGTGCCAGCAATTCCGGTGGATCGGTTGCCTATGGCTACACCTTC. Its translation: CASNSGGSVAYGYTF.

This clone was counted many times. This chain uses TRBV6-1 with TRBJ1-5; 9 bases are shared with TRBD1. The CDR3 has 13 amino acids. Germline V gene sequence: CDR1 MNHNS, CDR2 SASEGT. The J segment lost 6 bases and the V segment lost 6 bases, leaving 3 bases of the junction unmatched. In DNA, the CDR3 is TGTGCCAGCAGGGTGACAGGGGGTCAGCCCCAGCATTTT. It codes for CASRVTGGQPQHF.

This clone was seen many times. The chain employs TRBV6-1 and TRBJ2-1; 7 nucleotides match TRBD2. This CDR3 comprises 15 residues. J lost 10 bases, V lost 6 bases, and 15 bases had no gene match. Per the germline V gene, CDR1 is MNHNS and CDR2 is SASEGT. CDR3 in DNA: TGTGCCAGCAGGCCAAATAGCGGGCGGGGACCCGAGCAGTTCTTC. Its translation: CASRPNSGRGPEQFF.

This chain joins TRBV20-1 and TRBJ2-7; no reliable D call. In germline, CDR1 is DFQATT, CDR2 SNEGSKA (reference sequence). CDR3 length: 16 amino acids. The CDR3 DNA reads TGCAGCGCAAATGTTCCCAAAAACTCGCGGACCTACGAGCAGTACTTC. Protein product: CSANVPKNSRTYEQYF.

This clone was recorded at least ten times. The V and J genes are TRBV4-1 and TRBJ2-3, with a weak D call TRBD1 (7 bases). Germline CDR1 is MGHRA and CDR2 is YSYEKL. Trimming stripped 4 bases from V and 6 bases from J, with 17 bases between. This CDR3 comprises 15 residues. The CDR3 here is CASSPRGDESDTQYF. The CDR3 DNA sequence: TGCGCCAGCAGCCCCAGGGGGGACGAATCTGATACGCAGTATTTT.

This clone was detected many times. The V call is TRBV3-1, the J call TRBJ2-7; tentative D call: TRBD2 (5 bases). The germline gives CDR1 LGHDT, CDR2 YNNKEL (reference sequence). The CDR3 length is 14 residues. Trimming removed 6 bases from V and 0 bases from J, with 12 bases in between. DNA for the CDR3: TGTGCCAGCAGTCCAAATAGCGCCTCCTACGAGCAGTACTTC. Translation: CASSPNSASYEQYF.

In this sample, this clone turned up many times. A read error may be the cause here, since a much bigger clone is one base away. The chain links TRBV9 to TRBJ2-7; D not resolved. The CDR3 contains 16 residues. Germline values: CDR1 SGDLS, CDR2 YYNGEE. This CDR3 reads CASSVKGDDAGYKQYF. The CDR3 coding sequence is TGTGCCAGCAGCGTAAAGGGTGACGACGCAGGCTACAAGCAGTACTTC.